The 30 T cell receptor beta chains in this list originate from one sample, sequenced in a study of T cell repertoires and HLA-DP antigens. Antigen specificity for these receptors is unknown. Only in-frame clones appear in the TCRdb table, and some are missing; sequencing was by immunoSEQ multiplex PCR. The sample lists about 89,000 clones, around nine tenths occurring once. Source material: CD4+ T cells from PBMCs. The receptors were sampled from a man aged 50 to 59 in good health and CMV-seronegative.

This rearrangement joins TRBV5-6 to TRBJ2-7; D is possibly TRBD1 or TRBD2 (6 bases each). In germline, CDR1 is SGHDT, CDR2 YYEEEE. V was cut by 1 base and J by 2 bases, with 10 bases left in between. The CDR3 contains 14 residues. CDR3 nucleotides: TGTGCCAGCAGCTTGCCGGGGGCCCCCTACGAGCAGTACTTC. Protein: CASSLPGAPYEQYF.

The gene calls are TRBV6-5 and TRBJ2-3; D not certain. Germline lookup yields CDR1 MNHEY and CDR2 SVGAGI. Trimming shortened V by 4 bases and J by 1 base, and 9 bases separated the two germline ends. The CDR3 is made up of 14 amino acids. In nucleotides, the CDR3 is TGTGCCAGCAGTTTAACCCGCCGCACAGATACGCAGTATTTT. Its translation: CASSLTRRTDTQYF.

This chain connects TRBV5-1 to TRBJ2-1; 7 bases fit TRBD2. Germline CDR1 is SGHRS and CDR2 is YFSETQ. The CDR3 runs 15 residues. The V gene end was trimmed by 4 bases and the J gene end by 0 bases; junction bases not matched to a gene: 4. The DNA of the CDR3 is TGCGCCAGCAGCAAAGCGGGGTACTCCTACAATGAGCAGTTCTTC. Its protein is CASSKAGYSYNEQFF.

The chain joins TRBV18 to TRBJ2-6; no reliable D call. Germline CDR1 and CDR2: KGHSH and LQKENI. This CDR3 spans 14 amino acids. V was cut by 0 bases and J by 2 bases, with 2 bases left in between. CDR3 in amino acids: CASSPPPGANVLTF. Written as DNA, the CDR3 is TGTGCCAGCTCACCACCCCCTGGGGCCAACGTCCTGACTTTC. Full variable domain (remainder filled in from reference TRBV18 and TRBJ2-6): NAGVMQNPRHLVRRRGQEARLRCSPMKGHSHVYWYRQLPEEGLKFMVYLQKENIIDESGMPKERFSAEFPKEGPSILRIQQVVRGDSAAYFCASSPPPGANVLTFGAGSRLTVL.

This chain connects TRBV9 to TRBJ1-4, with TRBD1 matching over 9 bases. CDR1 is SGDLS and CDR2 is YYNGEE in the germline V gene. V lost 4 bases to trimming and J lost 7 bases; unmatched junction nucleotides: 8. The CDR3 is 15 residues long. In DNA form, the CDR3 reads TGTGCCAGCAGCTTATCCGGGACAGGGCCTGAAAAACTGTTTTTT. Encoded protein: CASSLSGTGPEKLFF.

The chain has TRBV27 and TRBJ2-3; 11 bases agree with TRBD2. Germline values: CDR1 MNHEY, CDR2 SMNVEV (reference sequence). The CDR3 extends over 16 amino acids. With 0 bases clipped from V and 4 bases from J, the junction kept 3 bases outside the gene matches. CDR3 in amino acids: CASSLSGTSGSDTQYF. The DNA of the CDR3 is TGTGCCAGCAGTTTATCCGGGACTAGCGGTTCAGATACGCAGTATTTT.

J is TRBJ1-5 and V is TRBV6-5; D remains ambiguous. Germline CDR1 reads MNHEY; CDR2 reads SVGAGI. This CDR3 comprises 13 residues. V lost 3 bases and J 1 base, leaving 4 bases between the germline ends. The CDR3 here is CASSYGSNQPQHF. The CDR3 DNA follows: TGTGCCAGCAGTTATGGGAGCAATCAGCCCCAGCATTTT.

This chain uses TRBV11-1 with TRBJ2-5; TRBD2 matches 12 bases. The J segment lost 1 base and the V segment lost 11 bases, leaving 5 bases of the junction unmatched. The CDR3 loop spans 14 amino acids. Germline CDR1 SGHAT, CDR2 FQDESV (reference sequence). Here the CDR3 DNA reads TGTGCCTCAGGGACTAGCGGGTTCCAAGAGACCCAGTACTTC. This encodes CASGTSGFQETQYF.

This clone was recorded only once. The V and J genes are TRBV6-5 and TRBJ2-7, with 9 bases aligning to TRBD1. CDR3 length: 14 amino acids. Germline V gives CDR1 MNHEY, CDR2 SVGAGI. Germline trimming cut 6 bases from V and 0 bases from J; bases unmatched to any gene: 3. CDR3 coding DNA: TGTGCCAGCAGGACAGGGGGGGCCTCCTACGAGCAGTACTTC. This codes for CASRTGGASYEQYF.

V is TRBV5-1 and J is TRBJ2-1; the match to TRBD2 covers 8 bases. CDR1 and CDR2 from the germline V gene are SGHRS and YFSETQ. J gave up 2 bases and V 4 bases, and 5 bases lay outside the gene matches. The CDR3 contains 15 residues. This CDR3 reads CASSRAGETYNEQFF. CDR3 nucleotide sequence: TGCGCCAGCAGCCGAGCGGGGGAGACCTACAATGAGCAGTTCTTC.

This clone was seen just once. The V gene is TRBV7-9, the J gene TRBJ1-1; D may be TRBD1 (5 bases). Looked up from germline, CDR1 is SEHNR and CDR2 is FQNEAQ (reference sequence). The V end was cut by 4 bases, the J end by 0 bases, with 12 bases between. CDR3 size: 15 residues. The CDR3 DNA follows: TGTGCCAGCAGCTCCCAAGGAGGGGTGAACACTGAAGCTTTCTTT. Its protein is CASSSQGGVNTEAFF. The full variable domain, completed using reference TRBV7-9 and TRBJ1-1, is DTGVSQNPRHKITKRGQNVTFRCDPISEHNRLYWYRQTLGQGPEFLTYFQNEAQLEKSRLLSDRFSAERPKGSFSTLEIQRTEQGDSAMYLCASSSQGGVNTEAFFGQGTRLTVV.

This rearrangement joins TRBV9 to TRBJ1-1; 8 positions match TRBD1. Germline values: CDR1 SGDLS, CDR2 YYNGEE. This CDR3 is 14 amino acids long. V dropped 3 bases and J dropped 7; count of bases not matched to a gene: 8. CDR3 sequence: CASSGAGTGFEAFF. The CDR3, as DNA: TGTGCCAGCAGCGGTGCCGGGACAGGTTTTGAAGCTTTCTTT.

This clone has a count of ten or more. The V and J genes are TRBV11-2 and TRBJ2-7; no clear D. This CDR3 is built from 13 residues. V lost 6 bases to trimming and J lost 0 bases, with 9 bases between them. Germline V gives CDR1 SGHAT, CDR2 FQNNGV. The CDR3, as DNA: TGTGCCAGCAGTTCCCTTGGCTCCTACGAGCAGTACTTC. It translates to CASSSLGSYEQYF.

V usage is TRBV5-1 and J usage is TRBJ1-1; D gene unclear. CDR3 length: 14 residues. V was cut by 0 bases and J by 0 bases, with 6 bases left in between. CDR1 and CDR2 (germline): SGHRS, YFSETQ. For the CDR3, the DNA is TGCGCCAGCAGCTTGGCCAATTTGAACACTGAAGCTTTCTTT. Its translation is CASSLANLNTEAFF.

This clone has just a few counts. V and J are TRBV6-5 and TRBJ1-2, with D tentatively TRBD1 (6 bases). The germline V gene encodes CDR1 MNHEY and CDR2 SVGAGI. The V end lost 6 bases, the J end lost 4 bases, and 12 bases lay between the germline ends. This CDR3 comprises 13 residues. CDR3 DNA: TGTGCCAGCAGCCTGACAGGACCCTATGGCTACACCTTC. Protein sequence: CASSLTGPYGYTF.

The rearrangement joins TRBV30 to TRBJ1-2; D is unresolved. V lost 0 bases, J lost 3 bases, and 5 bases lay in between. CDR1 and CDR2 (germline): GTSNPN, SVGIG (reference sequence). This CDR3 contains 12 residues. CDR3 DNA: TGTGCCTGGAGTGTAAACGACTATGGCTACACCTTC. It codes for CAWSVNDYGYTF.

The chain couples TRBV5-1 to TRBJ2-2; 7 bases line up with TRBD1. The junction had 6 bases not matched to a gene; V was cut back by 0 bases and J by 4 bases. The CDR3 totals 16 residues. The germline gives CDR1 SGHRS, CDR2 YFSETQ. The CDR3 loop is CASSLGDRAGTGELFF. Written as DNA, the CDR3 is TGCGCCAGCAGCTTGGGCGACAGGGCCGGCACCGGGGAGCTGTTTTTT.

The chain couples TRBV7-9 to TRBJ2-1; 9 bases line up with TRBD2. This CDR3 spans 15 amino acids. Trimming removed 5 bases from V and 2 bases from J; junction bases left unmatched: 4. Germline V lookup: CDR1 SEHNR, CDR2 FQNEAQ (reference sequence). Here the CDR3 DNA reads TGTGCCAGCAGCCCTCCTAGCGGGGCCTACAATGAGCAGTTCTTC. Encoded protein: CASSPPSGAYNEQFF.

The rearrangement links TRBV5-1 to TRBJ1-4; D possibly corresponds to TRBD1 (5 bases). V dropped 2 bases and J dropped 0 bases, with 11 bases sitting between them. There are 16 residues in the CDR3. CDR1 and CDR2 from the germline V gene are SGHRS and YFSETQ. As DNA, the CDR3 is TGCGCCAGCAGCTTCCAGGGTTGGCCAACTAATGAAAAACTGTTTTTT. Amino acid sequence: CASSFQGWPTNEKLFF.

CDR3 DNA sequence: TGTGCCAGCAGTCTCGGACTAGCGGGGGCCCCCGGGGAGCTGTTTTTT. Translated: CASSLGLAGAPGELFF. The genes are TRBV6-6 and TRBJ2-2, with 13 bases identical to TRBD2. Germline V gene sequence: CDR1 MNHNY, CDR2 SVGAGI (reference sequence). The CDR3 contains 16 residues. V shed 5 bases and J 6 bases; nucleotides not matched to a gene: 6.

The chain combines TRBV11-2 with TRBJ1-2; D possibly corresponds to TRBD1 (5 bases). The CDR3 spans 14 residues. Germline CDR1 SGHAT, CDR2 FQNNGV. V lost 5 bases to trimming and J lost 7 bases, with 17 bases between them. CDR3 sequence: CASSAPGLVGGYTF. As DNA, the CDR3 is TGTGCCAGCAGCGCCCCAGGGTTAGTAGGTGGCTACACCTTC.

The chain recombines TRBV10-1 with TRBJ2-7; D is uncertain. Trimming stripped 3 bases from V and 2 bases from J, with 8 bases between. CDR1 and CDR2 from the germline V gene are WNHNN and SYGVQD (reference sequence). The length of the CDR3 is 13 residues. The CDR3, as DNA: TGCGCCAGCAGTGATAGGGTTCCCTACGAGCAGTACTTC. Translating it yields CASSDRVPYEQYF.

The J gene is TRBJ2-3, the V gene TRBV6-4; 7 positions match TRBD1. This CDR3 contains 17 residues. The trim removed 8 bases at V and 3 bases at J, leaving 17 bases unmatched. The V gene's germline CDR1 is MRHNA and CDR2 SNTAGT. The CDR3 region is CASSRRDSGGPTDTQYF. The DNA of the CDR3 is TGTGCCAGCTCCCGAAGGGACAGCGGAGGCCCTACAGATACGCAGTATTTT.

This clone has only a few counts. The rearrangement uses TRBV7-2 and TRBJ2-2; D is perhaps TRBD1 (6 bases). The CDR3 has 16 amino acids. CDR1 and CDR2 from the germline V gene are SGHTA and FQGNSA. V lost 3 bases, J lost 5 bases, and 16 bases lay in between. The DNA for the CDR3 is TGTGCCAGCAGCTTTTGGGGCAGGGGTGAAACCGGGGAGCTGTTTTTT. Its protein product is CASSFWGRGETGELFF.

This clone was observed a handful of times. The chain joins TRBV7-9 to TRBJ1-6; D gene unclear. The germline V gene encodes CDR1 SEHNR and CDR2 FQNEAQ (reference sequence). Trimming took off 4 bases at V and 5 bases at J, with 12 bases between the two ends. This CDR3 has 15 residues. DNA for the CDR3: TGTGCCAGCAGCTCATCCGGAGCGGATAATTCACCCCTCCACTTT. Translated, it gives CASSSSGADNSPLHF.

The CDR3 reads CASSQGANTGELFF. For the CDR3, the DNA is TGTGCCAGCTCACAGGGGGCCAACACCGGGGAGCTGTTTTTT. The chain is built from TRBV18 and TRBJ2-2; 7 bases are a match to TRBD1. Trimming cost V 4 bases and J 2 bases; bases outside gene matches: 1. Per the germline V gene, CDR1 is KGHSH and CDR2 is LQKENI. This CDR3 has 14 amino acids.

The CDR3 loop reads CASTSGAGALRAFF. CDR3 nucleotides: TGTGCCAGTACCAGCGGGGCGGGGGCGCTCCGAGCTTTCTTT. The chain combines TRBV19 with TRBJ1-1, with D perhaps matching TRBD1 (6 bases). Germline V gene sequence: CDR1 LNHDA, CDR2 SQIVND (reference sequence). CDR3 size: 14 residues. The ends were cut back, 7 bases at V and 10 bases at J, with 22 bases in the middle.

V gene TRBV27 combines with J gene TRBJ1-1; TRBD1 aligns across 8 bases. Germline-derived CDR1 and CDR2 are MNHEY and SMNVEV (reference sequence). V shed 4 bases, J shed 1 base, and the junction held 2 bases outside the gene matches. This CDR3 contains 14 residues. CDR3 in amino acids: CASSYRGGNTEAFF. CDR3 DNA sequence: TGTGCCAGCAGTTACAGGGGGGGGAACACTGAAGCTTTCTTT.

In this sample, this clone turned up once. The CDR3 loop reads CASSRTGGGPTDTQYF. The CDR3 DNA is TGCGCCAGCAGCCGCACTGGCGGGGGGCCCACAGATACGCAGTATTTT. This chain links TRBV4-3 with TRBJ2-3; TRBD2 aligns across 8 bases. The V segment lost 4 bases and the J segment 2 bases; nucleotides outside the gene matches: 8. CDR1 is LGHNA, CDR2 YSLEER, per germline. The CDR3 loop spans 16 amino acids.

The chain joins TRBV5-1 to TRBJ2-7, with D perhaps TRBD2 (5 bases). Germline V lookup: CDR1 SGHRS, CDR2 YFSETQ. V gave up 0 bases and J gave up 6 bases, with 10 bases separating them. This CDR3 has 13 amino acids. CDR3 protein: CASSLEGVGEQYF. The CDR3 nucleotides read TGCGCCAGCAGCTTGGAGGGAGTTGGCGAGCAGTACTTC.